This T cell receptor (beta chain) emerged from a study of beta chain features in type 1 diabetes. Study details: Age, gender, cell numbers and subset yield matched between patients and controls. Broader study findings: For patients and controls alike, PCR might favor shorter templates to the same degree.

TCRB transcripts that were expressed got sequenced, as all of the isolated RNA had been reverse transcribed. An average of around 3.9 million reads was obtained for naive, central memory and regulatory T cell samples. The method was immunoSEQ multiplex PCR; TCRdb's version includes in-frame clones alone and lacks a portion of them. Counted here are almost 350,000 clones, less than 9.5% occurring once; the ten biggest clones make up less than 0.45%. This clone has a handful of counts. The antigen is unknown. V dropped 4 bases and J dropped 9 bases, with 17 bases sitting between them. Germline V gene sequence: CDR1 SGHRS, CDR2 YFSETQ. This CDR3 spans 13 amino acids. In all sorted populations, purity surpassed 98%.

The TCR comes from a woman aged 18-30 years in good health. Sequenced sample: central memory CD4+ T cells from blood. The chain employs TRBV5-1 and TRBJ2-7; D gene uncertain. CDR3 in DNA: TGCGCCAGCAGCCAGGACCCTGCTTTTGGGCAGTACTTC. Its protein product is CASSQDPAFGQYF.